The T cell receptor (beta chain) described here comes from a study of HIV-infected patients and healthy controls. Using its own MiXCR run on the 5' RACE reads, TCRdb lists one record per CDR3 protein. Among 18,000 or so distinct CDR3 sequences, roughly 19% were seen once, and the ten largest hold around 34%. V lost 4 bases, J lost 2 bases, and 3 bases stayed unmatched. The germline V gene encodes CDR1 LGHDT and CDR2 YNNKEL (reference sequence). This CDR3 is built from 14 residues. The sequence was collected from a human donor in good health. Sequencing used CD8+ T cells from blood. The gene calls are TRBV3-1 and TRBJ2-7, with 9 bases lining up with TRBD2. The CDR3 nucleotides are TGTGCCAGCAGCCCGGGACTAGCTCCCTACGAGCAGTACTTC. This translates into CASSPGLAPYEQYF.